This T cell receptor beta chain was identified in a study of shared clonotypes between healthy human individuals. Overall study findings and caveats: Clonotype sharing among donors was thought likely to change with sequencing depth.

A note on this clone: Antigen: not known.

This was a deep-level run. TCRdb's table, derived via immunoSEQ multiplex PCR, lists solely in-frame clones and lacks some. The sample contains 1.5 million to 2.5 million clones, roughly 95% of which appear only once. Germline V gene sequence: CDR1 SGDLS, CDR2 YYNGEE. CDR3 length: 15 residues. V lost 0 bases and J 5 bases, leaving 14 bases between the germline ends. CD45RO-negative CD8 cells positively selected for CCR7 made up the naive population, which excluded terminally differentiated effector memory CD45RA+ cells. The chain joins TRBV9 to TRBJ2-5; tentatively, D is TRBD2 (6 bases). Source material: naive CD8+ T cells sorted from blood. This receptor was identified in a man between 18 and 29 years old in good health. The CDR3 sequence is CASSVGGVGGETQYF. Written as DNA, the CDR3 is TGTGCCAGCAGCGTAGGAGGAGTTGGGGGGGAGACCCAGTACTTC.